The 16 T cell receptor beta chains listed next were all sequenced from one sample in a study of shared T cell receptors in the human thymus. The table came from immunoSEQ multiplex PCR; TCRdb's copy has only in-frame clones and leaves some out. The sample contains over 60,000 clones, about 96% of which appear only once. Material: thymocytes. These receptors were collected from a human donor.

The J gene is TRBJ2-7, the V gene TRBV6-1, with D perhaps TRBD2 (5 bases). V lost 6 bases and J 3 bases, leaving 6 bases between the germline ends. The germline V gene encodes CDR1 MNHNS and CDR2 SASEGT. This CDR3 comprises 11 residues. CDR3 DNA: TGTGCCAGCAGGGAGGACTACGAGCAGTACTTC. Residues: CASREDYEQYF.

The chain recombines TRBV28 with TRBJ2-5; tentatively, D is TRBD2 (6 bases). Germline lookup yields CDR1 MDHEN and CDR2 SYDVKM. V lost 3 bases and J lost 4, with 9 bases in between. The CDR3 sequence is 13 residues long. In DNA, the CDR3 is TGTGCCAGCAGTTTTACAGCGGGAGAGACCCAGTACTTC. Its protein product is CASSFTAGETQYF.

The count of this clone is one. V gene TRBV4-1 combines with J gene TRBJ2-7; 7 bases fit TRBD1. The length of the CDR3 is 14 residues. Germline assignment: CDR1 MGHRA and CDR2 YSYEKL. J was trimmed by 2 bases and V by 1 base; bases with no gene match: 2. The CDR3 DNA follows: TGCGCCAGCAGCCAAGGGACAGGCCCCTACGAGCAGTACTTC. Its translation is CASSQGTGPYEQYF.

The chain links TRBV19 to TRBJ1-3; D unclear. Germline CDR1 and CDR2: LNHDA and SQIVND (reference sequence). The ends were cut back, 4 bases at V and 4 bases at J, with 17 bases in the middle. CDR3 length: 16 amino acids. The CDR3 sequence: CASSTRPVSPGNTIYF. CDR3 coding DNA: TGTGCCAGTAGTACCCGACCGGTCTCACCAGGAAACACCATATATTTT.

The genes are TRBV27 and TRBJ2-3; D unclear. The length of the CDR3 is 13 residues. Trimming cost V 2 bases and J 6 bases, with 9 bases left between them. Germline values: CDR1 MNHEY, CDR2 SMNVEV (reference sequence). Here the CDR3 reads CASSLPFSDTQYF. CDR3 DNA: TGTGCCAGCAGTTTACCCTTCTCCGATACGCAGTATTTT.

CDR3 coding DNA: TGTGCCAGCAGTATCAGGGGGTCCGGGCAGCCCCAGCATTTT. This translates into CASSIRGSGQPQHF. V and J are TRBV27 and TRBJ1-5, with 7 bases aligning to TRBD1. With 5 bases clipped from V and 7 bases from J, the junction kept 8 bases outside the gene matches. The CDR3 is 14 amino acids. Germline lookup yields CDR1 MNHEY and CDR2 SMNVEV (reference sequence).

Here the CDR3 DNA reads TGTGCCAGCAGACCAGGGGGGACTAGCGGTCCCCAGTACTTC. Translated, it gives CASRPGGTSGPQYF. V gene TRBV6-4 combines with J gene TRBJ2-7; 11 nucleotides match TRBD2. CDR3 length equals 14 residues. V lost 6 bases to trimming and J lost 10 bases; unmatched junction nucleotides: 11. From germline, CDR1 is MRHNA and CDR2 SNTAGT.

The J gene is TRBJ2-2, the V gene TRBV7-8; no reliable D call. CDR1 and CDR2 from the germline V gene are SGHVS and FQNEAQ. V was cut by 0 bases and J by 6 bases, with 20 bases left in between. The CDR3 contains 18 residues. DNA for the CDR3: TGTGCCAGCAGCTTAGCGCTCTCTGGCAGGAGTAGGGCCGGGGAGCTGTTTTTT. Amino acids: CASSLALSGRSRAGELFF.

This clone appeared a single time. J is TRBJ1-2 and V is TRBV14; 7 nucleotides align to TRBD1. The CDR3 spans 16 residues. From germline, CDR1 is SGHDN and CDR2 FVKESK. After removal of 2 bases from V and 4 bases from J, the junction contained 10 bases not matched to a gene. The CDR3 reads CASSQRTGPFLYGYTF. In nucleotides, the CDR3 is TGTGCCAGCAGCCAAAGGACAGGACCCTTTCTCTATGGCTACACCTTC.

The gene calls are TRBV4-1 and TRBJ2-3, with D tentatively TRBD1 (5 bases). V lost 0 bases, J lost 2 bases, and 15 bases lay in between. Germline CDR1 MGHRA, CDR2 YSYEKL. The CDR3 loop spans 17 amino acids. CDR3 DNA: TGCGCCAGCAGCCAAGAAGACAGCCGAAGATCCACAGATACGCAGTATTTT. This translates into CASSQEDSRRSTDTQYF.

The chain recombines TRBV7-3 with TRBJ2-1; TRBD1 might be the D (5 bases). In germline, CDR1 is SGHTA, CDR2 FQGTGA. The V end was cut by 0 bases, the J end by 3 bases, with 9 bases between. The CDR3 runs to 15 residues. In DNA form, the CDR3 reads TGTGCCAGCAGCTTAACGATGGGGCGCTACAATGAGCAGTTCTTC. Its translation: CASSLTMGRYNEQFF.

This chain uses TRBV5-1 with TRBJ1-4; 9 bases match TRBD1. Trimming at V came to 2 bases and at J to 3 bases, leaving 8 bases not matched to a gene. CDR1 and CDR2 from the germline V gene are SGHRS and YFSETQ. This CDR3 contains 17 residues. This CDR3 is CASSFTGGAWPNEKLFF. CDR3 in DNA: TGCGCCAGCAGCTTTACAGGGGGCGCCTGGCCTAATGAAAAACTGTTTTTT.

The chain combines TRBV4-1 with TRBJ1-5; no definite D call. The CDR3 contains 15 residues. Germline CDR1 and CDR2: MGHRA and YSYEKL. V gave up 2 bases and J gave up 9 bases, with 17 bases separating them. The CDR3 reads CASSQSYSLHGPQHF. The CDR3, as DNA: TGCGCCAGCAGCCAAAGCTACAGCCTTCATGGGCCCCAGCATTTT.

This chain links TRBV4-2 with TRBJ2-3; 7 bases are a match to TRBD2. This CDR3 is 18 amino acids long. Germline V lookup: CDR1 LGHNA, CDR2 YNFKEQ. V was pared by 1 base and J by 0 bases, with 10 bases of the junction left unmatched. In nucleotides, the CDR3 is TGTGCCAGCAGCCAAGTCGCTAGCGGAAGCAAGAGCACAGATACGCAGTATTTT. It yields the protein CASSQVASGSKSTDTQYF.

The chain couples TRBV5-4 to TRBJ1-6, with D maybe TRBD1 (5 bases). Between the trimmed V and J ends, which lost 4 bases and 6 bases, there was a span of 8 bases. The germline V gene encodes CDR1 SGHNT and CDR2 YYREEE (reference sequence). There are 13 residues in the CDR3. The CDR3 here is CASSAGFNSPLHF. In DNA form, the CDR3 reads TGTGCCAGCAGCGCAGGGTTTAATTCACCCCTCCACTTT.

V gene TRBV9 combines with J gene TRBJ2-3; D might be TRBD1 (5 bases). This CDR3 has 15 residues. Trimming left V 4 bases short and J 1 base short, with 13 bases between. Germline V gene lookup returns CDR1 SGDLS and CDR2 YYNGEE. CDR3 loop: CASSPSDNRTDTQYF. CDR3 in DNA: TGTGCCAGCAGCCCATCGGACAACCGCACAGATACGCAGTATTTT.